This entry features one T cell receptor beta chain sequence. The antigen remains undetermined. These data come from a study of cytomegalovirus exposure and HLA in healthy donors. The CDR3 runs to 16 residues. V lost 5 bases to trimming and J lost 5 bases; unmatched junction nucleotides: 15. Germline loops: CDR1 SGHRS, CDR2 YFSETQ. PCR amplification relied on 60 Vbeta primers (plus 13 Jbeta primers). Profiling relied on immunoSEQ multiplex PCR, and the TCRdb table lists in-frame clones only, not all of them. The sample includes about 140,000 clones, roughly 60% of them seen just once. Study conclusions and caveats: Cytomegalovirus association was assigned to about 150 TCR beta chains.

Sequenced: PBMCs. This sequence joins TRBV5-1 and TRBJ1-1, with TRBD1 matching 7 bases. The source of this sequence is a woman aged 40 to 55 in good health and CMV-seronegative. The CDR3 region is CASRPQRRQGGTEAFF. The CDR3 nucleotides read TGCGCCAGCAGACCTCAGCGTCGACAGGGAGGAACTGAAGCTTTCTTT.